The 20 T cell receptor beta chains listed next were all sequenced from one sample in a study of Ad26.COV2.S vaccination and SARS-CoV-2 variants. Treatment here: about 20 received Ad26.COV2.S at low or high dose, single or two shots; about five received placebo; per-sample allocation not given. Day 63 following the first vaccine or placebo injection was when the samples were taken. Measured with immunoSEQ multiplex PCR; TCRdb has only the in-frame clones, and not every one. Counted here are more than 300,000 clones, about 85% occurring once; the ten biggest clones make up roughly 6%. This material consisted of peripheral blood, taken in a trial of Ad26.COV2.S vaccine versus placebo. These receptors all stem from a person between 18 and 65 years old who received the Ad26.COV2.S COVID-19 vaccine or a placebo.

The chain links TRBV7-6 to TRBJ2-7; TRBD1 matches 9 bases. V was clipped by 1 base and J by 5 bases; unmatched bases: 12. Per germline, CDR1 SGHVS and CDR2 FNYEAQ. This CDR3 contains 17 residues. DNA for the CDR3: TGTGCCAGCAGCTTAGTCGTGTTTACGGACAGGGGTAACGAGCAGTACTTC. This translates into CASSLVVFTDRGNEQYF.

The chain employs TRBV18 and TRBJ1-1; no firm D call. Trimming pared 5 bases from V and 2 bases from J, leaving 6 bases between. Germline V gene data show CDR1 as KGHSH and CDR2 as LQKENI. This CDR3 contains 12 residues. CDR3 in amino acids: CASSNRNTEAFF. The CDR3 coding sequence is TGTGCCAGCTCAAACAGAAACACTGAAGCTTTCTTT.

The chain joins TRBV7-8 to TRBJ1-3; no firm D call. Germline V gene data show CDR1 as SGHVS and CDR2 as FQNEAQ. V was clipped by 2 bases and J by 0 bases, with 8 bases between them. This CDR3 region has 15 residues. The CDR3 sequence is CASSLQHDSGNTIYF. CDR3 in DNA: TGTGCCAGCAGCTTACAACACGACTCTGGAAACACCATATATTTT. Supplemented by reference TRBV7-8 and TRBJ1-3, the full variable domain reads GAGVSQSPRYKVAKRGQDVALRCDPISGHVSLFWYQQALGQGPEFLTYFQNEAQLDKSGLPSDRFFAERPEGSVSTLKIQRTQQEDSAVYLCASSLQHDSGNTIYFGEGSWLTVV.

The chain combines TRBV5-4 with TRBJ1-2, with 7 bases matching TRBD1. The CDR3 has 14 amino acids. CDR1 is SGHNT and CDR2 is YYREEE in the germline V gene (reference sequence). V shed 2 bases and J 3 bases; nucleotides not matched to a gene: 4. CDR3 DNA sequence: TGTGCCAGCAGCTTTCCCGGGACAGACTATGGCTACACCTTC. Translation: CASSFPGTDYGYTF.

V gene TRBV5-1 combines with J gene TRBJ1-5, with D hard to call. Germline CDR1 is SGHRS and CDR2 is YFSETQ. This CDR3 comprises 13 residues. Trimming removed 3 bases from V and 2 bases from J, with 6 bases in between. The CDR3 loop is CASSYERNQPQHF. In DNA, the CDR3 is TGCGCCAGCAGCTATGAACGCAATCAGCCCCAGCATTTT.

The chain couples TRBV5-6 to TRBJ2-2; 7 bases map to TRBD1. The CDR3 runs 13 residues. The junction had 7 bases not matched to a gene; V was cut back by 6 bases and J by 8 bases. The V gene's germline CDR1 is SGHDT and CDR2 YYEEEE. CDR3 sequence: CASTLQGPGELFF. The CDR3 region has the DNA TGTGCCAGCACCCTACAGGGGCCGGGGGAGCTGTTTTTT.

In its sample, this clone was seen once. The chain recombines TRBV19 with TRBJ1-3; D remains unclear. The CDR3 has 16 residues. The germline V gene has CDR1 LNHDA and CDR2 SQIVND (reference sequence). V lost 1 base and J lost 5, with 15 bases in between. CDR3 DNA: TGTGCCAGTAGTATAGTCGGACTTAACCAGAGAAACACCATATATTTT. It is translated as CASSIVGLNQRNTIYF. The full variable domain, completed using reference TRBV19 and TRBJ1-3, is DGGITQSPKYLFRKEGQNVTLSCEQNLNHDAMYWYRQDPGQGLRLIYYSQIVNDFQKGDIAEGYSVSREKKESFPLTVTSAQKNPTAFYLCASSIVGLNQRNTIYFGEGSWLTVV.

The genes are TRBV10-3 and TRBJ2-5; D is unclear. Germline lookup yields CDR1 ENHRY and CDR2 SYGVKD. The V end lost 2 bases, the J end lost 2 bases, and 9 bases lay between the germline ends. The CDR3 loop spans 14 amino acids. The CDR3: CAISEGLWQETQYF. The CDR3 DNA is TGTGCCATCAGTGAGGGGTTGTGGCAAGAGACCCAGTACTTC.

The chain is built from TRBV10-3 and TRBJ2-5, with unresolved D. Germline lookup yields CDR1 ENHRY and CDR2 SYGVKD. This CDR3 spans 13 amino acids. The V end was cut by 4 bases, the J end by 5 bases, with 11 bases between. The CDR3 region has the DNA TGTGCCATCAGTGCAGCCTTATGGGAGACCCAGTACTTC. Its translation is CAISAALWETQYF.

This sequence joins TRBV5-1 and TRBJ1-2; D gene unclear. The ends were cut back, 6 bases at V and 0 bases at J, with 18 bases in the middle. Germline V CDR1 and CDR2: SGHRS, YFSETQ. The CDR3 runs 16 residues. The CDR3 nucleotides read TGCGCCAGCACGCCGTCCCAAGGGATTTCTAACTATGGCTACACCTTC. Translating gives CASTPSQGISNYGYTF.

This chain links TRBV28 with TRBJ2-4; 7 bases map to TRBD2. Germline assignment: CDR1 MDHEN and CDR2 SYDVKM. V was pared by 6 bases and J by 1 base, with 6 bases of the junction left unmatched. The CDR3 has 15 residues. CDR3 sequence: CASSLLASAKNIQYF. The CDR3 nucleotides read TGTGCCAGCAGCTTACTAGCGTCGGCCAAAAACATTCAGTACTTC.

CDR3 in amino acids: CASSPQGGQGGGYTF. DNA of the CDR3: TGTGCCAGCTCACCACAGGGCGGACAGGGCGGCGGCTACACCTTC. The gene calls are TRBV18 and TRBJ1-2, with 8 bases that match TRBD1. CDR3 length equals 15 residues. Germline V gene sequence: CDR1 KGHSH, CDR2 LQKENI. V shed 1 base, J shed 8 bases, and the junction held 9 bases outside the gene matches.

The chain links TRBV7-6 to TRBJ2-5; 7 bases align to TRBD2. Germline loops: CDR1 SGHVS, CDR2 FNYEAQ. This CDR3 is built from 16 residues. V trimming: 1 base; J trimming: 1 base; junction bases outside the gene matches: 6. In DNA form, the CDR3 reads TGTGCCAGCAGCTTAGATATAGCGGGTACCCAAGAGACCCAGTACTTC. Protein product: CASSLDIAGTQETQYF.

V gene TRBV9 combines with J gene TRBJ2-7; D is uncertain. Trimming cost V 3 bases and J 6 bases, with 7 bases left between them. This CDR3 is 11 amino acids long. Germline CDR1 SGDLS, CDR2 YYNGEE. The CDR3 here is CASSAKGEQYF. The CDR3 DNA reads as TGTGCCAGCAGCGCCAAGGGCGAGCAGTACTTC.

The sample holds many counts of this clone. The chain is built from TRBV6-2 or TRBV6-3 and TRBJ2-1; no reliable D call. Per the germline V gene, CDR1 is MNHEY and CDR2 is SVGEGT. This CDR3 is 14 amino acids long. V was pared by 6 bases and J by 6 bases, with 15 bases between. This CDR3 is CASSRTPEGNEQFF. The CDR3 region has the DNA TGTGCCAGCAGCAGGACGCCAGAAGGCAATGAGCAGTTCTTC.

CDR3 in DNA: TGTGCCAGCAACCAAATAGGGGGATTTTCTTCCCCGGTCCACGAGCAGTACTTC. Amino acid sequence: CASNQIGGFSSPVHEQYF. V gene TRBV28 combines with J gene TRBJ2-7; a possible D gene is TRBD1 (6 bases). Germline CDR1 reads MDHEN; CDR2 reads SYDVKM. V was cut by 7 bases and J by 5 bases, with 30 bases left in between. The CDR3 is 18 residues long.

This clone has a handful of counts. The J gene is TRBJ1-5, the V gene TRBV28; possible D gene TRBD1, 6 bases. The CDR3 sequence is 14 residues long. The V end lost 2 bases, the J end lost 4 bases, and 9 bases lay between the germline ends. CDR1 is MDHEN, CDR2 SYDVKM, per germline. The CDR3 is CASSLVRGNQPQHF. The CDR3 nucleotides read TGTGCCAGCAGTTTAGTCAGGGGAAATCAGCCCCAGCATTTT.

The rearrangement joins TRBV28 to TRBJ1-4; D might be TRBD1 (5 bases). V shed 5 bases and J shed 8 bases, with 18 bases lying between them. Germline assignment: CDR1 MDHEN and CDR2 SYDVKM. CDR3 length: 15 residues. CDR3 nucleotide sequence: TGTGCCAGCAGTCCTCTCGGGGGGTCGGGGGAAAAACTGTTTTTT. This gives the protein CASSPLGGSGEKLFF.

The chain employs TRBV19 and TRBJ2-5; 13 bases agree with TRBD2. The CDR3 spans 16 residues. V gave up 5 bases and J gave up 1 base; unmatched junction bases: 4. The germline V gene has CDR1 LNHDA and CDR2 SQIVND (reference sequence). The CDR3 loop is CASSVGTSGAQETQYF. The CDR3 nucleotides are TGTGCCAGTAGTGTCGGGACTAGCGGGGCCCAAGAGACCCAGTACTTC. Complete variable domain (other parts from reference TRBV19 and TRBJ2-5): DGGITQSPKYLFRKEGQNVTLSCEQNLNHDAMYWYRQDPGQGLRLIYYSQIVNDFQKGDIAEGYSVSREKKESFPLTVTSAQKNPTAFYLCASSVGTSGAQETQYFGPGTRLLVL.

The chain couples TRBV7-2 to TRBJ1-4; 10 bases align to TRBD1. The germline CDR1 and CDR2 sequences are SGHTA and FQGNSA. CDR3 size: 15 residues. V shed 4 bases, J shed 8 bases, and the junction held 7 bases outside the gene matches. The CDR3 reads CASSSTGTGAEKLFF. Here the CDR3 DNA reads TGTGCCAGCAGCTCCACCGGGACAGGGGCAGAAAAACTGTTTTTT.